This T cell receptor beta chain was documented in a study of response to subunit inactivated influenza vaccine. Findings and caveats of the study: T cells newly recruited by each seasonal influenza vaccination are few, the authors suggested.

TCRdb ran MiXCR on the RT-PCR reads and lists one entry per CDR3 protein. The data hold 860,000 or so distinct CDR3 sequences, with around 20% observed a single time. The CDR3 contains 13 residues. CDR1 is DFQATT, CDR2 SNEGSKA, per germline (reference sequence). V shed 6 bases and J 4 bases; nucleotides not matched to a gene: 7. There are a few counts of this clonotype. The antigen remains undetermined. This TCR was recovered from a man in his fifties who received an inactivated influenza vaccine. The gene calls are TRBV20-1 and TRBJ2-7, with 9 bases matching TRBD2. The source was PBMCs from blood, collected 4 to 6 days after vaccination. Here the CDR3 reads CSARAGGRYEQYF. CDR3 nucleotide sequence: TGCAGTGCCCGAGCGGGGGGCCGATACGAGCAGTACTTC.